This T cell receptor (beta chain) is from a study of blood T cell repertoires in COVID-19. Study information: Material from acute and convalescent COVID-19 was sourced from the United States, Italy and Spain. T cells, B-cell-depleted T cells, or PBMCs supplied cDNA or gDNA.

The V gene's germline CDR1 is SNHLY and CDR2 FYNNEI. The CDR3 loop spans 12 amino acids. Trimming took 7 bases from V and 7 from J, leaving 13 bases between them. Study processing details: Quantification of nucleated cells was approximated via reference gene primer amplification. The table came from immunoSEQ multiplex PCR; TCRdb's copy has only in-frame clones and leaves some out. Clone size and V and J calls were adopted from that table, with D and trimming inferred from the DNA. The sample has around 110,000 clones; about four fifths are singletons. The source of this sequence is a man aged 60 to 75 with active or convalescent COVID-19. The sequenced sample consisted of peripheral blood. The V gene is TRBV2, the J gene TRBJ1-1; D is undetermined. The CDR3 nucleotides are TGTGCCAGCACCGATCGGGGAATTGAAGCTTTCTTT. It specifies CASTDRGIEAFF.